This TCR beta chain was identified during a study of blood T cell repertoires in COVID-19. Study overall: Samples came from the United States, Italy and Spain, spanning acute and convalescent COVID-19. T cells, B-cell-depleted T cells, or PBMCs supplied cDNA or gDNA.

Authors' data handling: Reference gene primer amplification gave estimated nucleated cell counts. Profiling relied on immunoSEQ multiplex PCR, and the TCRdb table lists in-frame clones only, not all of them. V, J and clone size are those of that table, while D and trimming were read from the DNA. The data show about 41,000 clones, roughly nine tenths seen once. CDR3 length: 15 amino acids. The germline V and J ends were trimmed by 0 bases and 2 bases, with 8 bases remaining between them. Germline CDR1 reads SGDLS; CDR2 reads YYNGEE. The chain uses TRBV9 and TRBJ2-2; no clear D. This clonotype was sampled from a man aged 55 to 70 with acute or convalescent COVID-19. The sample consisted of peripheral blood. The CDR3 protein is CASSVGLINTGELFF. The CDR3 bases are TGTGCCAGCAGCGTAGGCCTAATTAACACCGGGGAGCTGTTTTTT.